Described below is a single TCR beta chain sequence and its context. Its antigen is as yet unknown. Different DNA sequences within this sample yield the same CDR3. The repertoire was sequenced with immunoSEQ multiplex PCR; TCRdb's copy has only in-frame clones and lacks some. The sample shows about 2 million clones, 85% to 95% of them seen only once. This sample stems from a study of shared clonotypes between healthy human individuals. Whole-study findings and limits: The diversity represented, both genetic and in exposure history, was limited by few donors. Generation probabilities were higher for clonotypes shared across all four sorted-subset donors than for unshared ones. Memory subsets had estimated richness that was generally smaller than that of naive subsets.

Germline loops: CDR1 MGHDK, CDR2 SYGVNS. Trimming removed 0 bases at V and 8 bases at J, with 7 bases between. The CDR3 has 12 amino acids. Material for sequencing was naive CD4+ T cells sorted from blood. Subset specified: CD45RA+ positively selected. The gene calls are TRBV25-1 and TRBJ1-2; D not certain. The receptor comes from a man aged 18 to 30 in good health. The CDR3 nucleotides read TGTGCCAGCAGTGAATATCTGGGCGGCTACACCTTC. This encodes CASSEYLGGYTF.